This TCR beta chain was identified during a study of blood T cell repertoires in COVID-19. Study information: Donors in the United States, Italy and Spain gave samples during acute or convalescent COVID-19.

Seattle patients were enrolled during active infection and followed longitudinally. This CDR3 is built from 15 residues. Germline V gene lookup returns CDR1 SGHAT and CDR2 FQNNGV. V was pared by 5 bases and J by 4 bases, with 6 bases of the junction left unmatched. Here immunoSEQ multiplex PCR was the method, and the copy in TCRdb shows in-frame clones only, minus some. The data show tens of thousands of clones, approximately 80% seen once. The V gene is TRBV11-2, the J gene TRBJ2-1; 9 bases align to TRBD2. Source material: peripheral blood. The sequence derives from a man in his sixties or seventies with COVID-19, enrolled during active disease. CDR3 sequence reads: CASSQLAGTYNEQFF. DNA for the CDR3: TGTGCCAGCAGCCAGCTAGCGGGGACTTACAATGAGCAGTTCTTC.